A selection of T cell receptor beta chains follows, all from one sample in a study of T-cell memory formation after mild COVID-19. TCRdb passed the 5' RACE reads through MiXCR, listing each CDR3 protein once. The data hold roughly 130,000 distinct CDR3 sequences, with approximately 15% observed a single time. The sequencing sample was made of PBMCs or a T cell subset sorted from them (not recorded which). The receptors shown here come from an adult woman who had mild COVID-19 (a few samples of this study predate the infection). Cell type and time point are not known. The CDR3 runs from the conserved cysteine through the conserved F or W. The D gene is left open where the match is weak. Clone size is not always given. Where it is, it says once, few, many or a class for expanded clones.

clone_size	v_call	cdr3_length	j_call	d_call	cdr3_aa	cdr3_nt
.	TRBV12-3/TRBV12-4	12	TRBJ2-5	.	CASSWSGETQYF	TGTGCCAGCAGTTGGAGCGGGGAGACCCAGTACTTC
.	TRBV4-1	18	TRBJ1-2	.	CASSFVTVGTVNFYGYTF	TGCGCCAGCAGCTTCGTAACTGTCGGGACGGTTAATTTCTATGGCTACACCTTC
.	TRBV28	16	TRBJ2-7	TRBD1	CASAGSTGRTGGEQYF	TGTGCCTCTGCAGGCTCGACAGGGCGTACCGGAGGCGAGCAGTACTTC
few	TRBV5-1	12	TRBJ2-7	TRBD2	CASGERGYEQYF	TGCGCCAGCGGGGAGCGGGGCTACGAGCAGTACTTC
few	TRBV12-3/TRBV12-4	14	TRBJ1-3	.	CASRPVGSGNTIYF	TGTGCCAGCAGGCCGGTGGGGTCTGGAAACACCATATATTTT
few	TRBV5-6	13	TRBJ2-3	.	CASSDRPTDTQYF	TGTGCCAGCAGCGATCGACCCACAGATACGCAGTATTTT
few	TRBV20-1	15	TRBJ1-6	.	CSAPGGVWDNSPLHF	TGCAGTGCTCCTGGTGGGGTGTGGGATAATTCACCCCTCCACTTT
.	TRBV20-1	13	TRBJ2-7	.	CSAPTAGDYEQYF	TGCAGTGCTCCAACGGCAGGGGACTACGAGCAGTACTTC
.	TRBV7-6	16	TRBJ2-1	.	CASSLGAGESYNEQFF	TGTGCCAGCAGCTTAGGGGCAGGGGAGTCCTACAATGAGCAGTTCTTC
.	TRBV5-1	15	TRBJ1-1	.	CASSLTGKQEAEAFF	TGCGCCAGCAGCTTAACAGGGAAACAGGAGGCTGAAGCTTTCTTT
.	TRBV2	15	TRBJ1-1	.	CASNARRDGATEAFF	TGTGCCAGCAATGCACGTCGAGACGGGGCCACTGAAGCTTTCTTT
many	TRBV12-3/TRBV12-4	12	TRBJ2-7	.	CASSSPPSEQYF	TGTGCCAGCAGTTCCCCCCCTTCCGAGCAGTACTTC
.	TRBV19	12	TRBJ1-1	.	CASSRRGTEAFF	TGTGCCAGTAGCCGCCGGGGCACTGAAGCTTTCTTT
few	TRBV10-3	14	TRBJ2-7	.	CAISERDTLYEQYF	TGTGCCATCAGTGAACGGGACACTCTCTACGAGCAGTACTTC
many	TRBV7-6	13	TRBJ2-3	.	CASSLNPTDTQYF	TGTGCCAGCAGCTTAAATCCCACAGATACGCAGTATTTT
.	TRBV6-4	19	TRBJ2-6	.	CASSDRVNADPSGANVLTF	TGTGCCAGCAGTGACAGGGTTAACGCCGACCCCTCTGGGGCCAACGTCCTGACTTTC
few	TRBV12-3/TRBV12-4	15	TRBJ1-6	TRBD1	CASISGQGGDSPLHF	TGTGCCAGCATCTCTGGACAGGGGGGCGATTCACCCCTCCACTTT
few	TRBV11-2	16	TRBJ2-1	TRBD2	CASSLDSGGSYNEQFF	TGTGCCAGCAGCTTAGATTCGGGAGGATCCTACAATGAGCAGTTCTTC
few	TRBV6-2/TRBV6-3	12	TRBJ1-2	.	CASRDSNYGYTF	TGTGCCAGCAGGGACAGTAACTATGGCTACACCTTC
.	TRBV24-1	17	TRBJ2-3	TRBD1	CATSDPGQDGGTDTQYF	TGTGCCACCAGTGACCCTGGACAGGATGGGGGCACAGATACGCAGTATTTT
many	TRBV7-9	14	TRBJ2-1	TRBD1	CASSPGGKNNEQFF	TGTGCCAGCAGCCCAGGGGGCAAGAACAATGAGCAGTTCTTC
few	TRBV20-1	18	TRBJ2-7	TRBD2	CSAGQLASGRAGFREQYF	TGCAGTGCTGGACAACTAGCCAGTGGGAGGGCTGGATTTAGGGAGCAGTACTTC
few	TRBV24-1	18	TRBJ2-4	.	CATSDLAAHSVAKNIQYF	TGTGCCACCAGTGATTTAGCAGCGCACAGCGTAGCCAAAAACATTCAGTACTTC
.	TRBV13	16	TRBJ1-1	TRBD1	CASSSYRGPMNTEAFF	TGTGCCAGCAGCTCTTACAGGGGGCCCATGAACACTGAAGCTTTCTTT
.	TRBV4-1	14	TRBJ2-7	.	CASSQGTGLHEQYF	TGCGCCAGCAGCCAAGGTACGGGGCTACACGAGCAGTACTTC
few	TRBV29-1	12	TRBJ1-1	.	CSVASGNTEAFF	TGCAGCGTTGCTTCCGGAAACACTGAAGCTTTCTTT
.	TRBV3-1	14	TRBJ2-5	.	CASSQVASEETQYF	TGTGCCAGCAGCCAAGTTGCTAGCGAAGAGACCCAGTACTTC
few	TRBV6-6	16	TRBJ2-3	.	CASSYVGPRGTDTQYF	TGTGCCAGCAGTTACGTGGGGCCCCGAGGCACAGATACGCAGTATTTT
few	TRBV7-9	14	TRBJ2-7	TRBD2	CASTPPAGVHEQYF	TGTGCCAGCACCCCCCCAGCGGGAGTTCATGAGCAGTACTTC
.	TRBV7-2	14	TRBJ2-7	.	CASSLQEGSYEQYF	TGTGCCAGCAGCCTACAGGAAGGGTCCTACGAGCAGTACTTC
.	TRBV24-1	14	TRBJ1-2	.	CATSDPPPRGGYTF	TGTGCCACCAGTGATCCCCCACCGCGGGGCGGCTACACCTTC
.	TRBV29-1	11	TRBJ2-7	.	CRLVGCDEQYF	TGCAGACTTGTCGGGTGCGACGAGCAGTACTTC
.	TRBV5-4	14	TRBJ1-6	.	CASKNGRGDSPLHF	TGTGCCAGCAAAAACGGAAGGGGGGATTCACCCCTCCACTTT
few	TRBV15	18	TRBJ2-7	TRBD2	CATSREIMDASGSYEQYF	TGTGCCACCAGCAGAGAGATCATGGATGCTAGCGGGAGCTACGAGCAGTACTTC
.	TRBV7-8	14	TRBJ2-7	TRBD2	CASSFAGGDYEQYF	TGTGCCAGCAGCTTCGCGGGAGGGGACTACGAGCAGTACTTC
.	TRBV12-3/TRBV12-4	14	TRBJ2-1	TRBD2	CASGVSGRPNEQLF	TGTGCCAGCGGGGTTAGCGGGAGGCCCAATGAGCAGTTATTC
many	TRBV29-1	13	TRBJ2-1	.	CSVARGLYNEQFF	TGCAGCGTAGCGCGCGGGCTCTACAATGAGCAGTTCTTC
many	TRBV7-9	16	TRBJ2-5	TRBD2	CASSLGTSGGQETQYF	TGTGCCAGCAGCTTAGGGACTAGCGGGGGCCAAGAGACCCAGTACTTC
once	TRBV18	17	TRBJ2-5	TRBD1	CASSPRDSLGPQETQYF	TGTGCCAGCTCACCGAGGGACAGTTTGGGCCCCCAAGAGACCCAGTACTTC
.	TRBV7-8	15	TRBJ1-1	.	CASSLAPTGPGGAFF	TGTGCCAGCAGCTTAGCGCCTACAGGCCCTGGGGGAGCTTTCTTT
few	TRBV6-6	14	TRBJ1-2	.	CASSYSGQIYGYTF	TGTGCCAGCAGTTACTCGGGACAAATATATGGCTACACCTTC